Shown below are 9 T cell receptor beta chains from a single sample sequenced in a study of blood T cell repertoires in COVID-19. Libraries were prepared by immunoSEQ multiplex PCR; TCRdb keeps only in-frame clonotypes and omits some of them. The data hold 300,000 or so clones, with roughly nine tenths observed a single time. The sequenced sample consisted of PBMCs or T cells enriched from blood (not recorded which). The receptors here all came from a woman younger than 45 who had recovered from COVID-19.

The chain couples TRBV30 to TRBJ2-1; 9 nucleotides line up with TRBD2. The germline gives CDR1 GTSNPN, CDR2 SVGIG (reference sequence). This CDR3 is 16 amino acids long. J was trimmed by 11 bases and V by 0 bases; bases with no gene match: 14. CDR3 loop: CAWSVQTPPLAGKQFF. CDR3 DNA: TGTGCCTGGAGTGTACAAACCCCCCCTCTAGCGGGGAAGCAGTTCTTC. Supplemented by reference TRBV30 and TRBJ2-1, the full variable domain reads SQTIHQWPATLVQPVGSPLSLECTVEGTSNPNLYWYRQAAGRGLQLLFYSVGIGQISSEVPQNLSASRPQDRQFILSSKKLLLSDSGFYLCAWSVQTPPLAGKQFFGPGTRLTVL.

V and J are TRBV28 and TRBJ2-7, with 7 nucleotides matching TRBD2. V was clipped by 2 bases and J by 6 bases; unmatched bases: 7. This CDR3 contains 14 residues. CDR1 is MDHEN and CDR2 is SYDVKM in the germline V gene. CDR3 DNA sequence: TGTGCCAGCAGTTTAAGGTCCAGGGAGGGCGAGCAGTACTTC. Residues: CASSLRSREGEQYF.

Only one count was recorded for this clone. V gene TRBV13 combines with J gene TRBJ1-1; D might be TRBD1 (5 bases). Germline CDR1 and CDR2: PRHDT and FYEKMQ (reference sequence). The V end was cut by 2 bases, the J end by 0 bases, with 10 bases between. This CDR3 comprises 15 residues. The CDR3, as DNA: TGTGCCAGCAGCTTATTTCGGGGGGTGAACACTGAAGCTTTCTTT. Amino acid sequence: CASSLFRGVNTEAFF.

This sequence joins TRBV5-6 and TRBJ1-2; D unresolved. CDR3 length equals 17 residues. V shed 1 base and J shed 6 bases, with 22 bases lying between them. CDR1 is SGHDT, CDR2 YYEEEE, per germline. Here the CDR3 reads CASSLKGGDTLRDGYTF. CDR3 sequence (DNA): TGTGCCAGCAGCTTGAAAGGCGGGGATACACTTCGGGATGGCTACACCTTC.

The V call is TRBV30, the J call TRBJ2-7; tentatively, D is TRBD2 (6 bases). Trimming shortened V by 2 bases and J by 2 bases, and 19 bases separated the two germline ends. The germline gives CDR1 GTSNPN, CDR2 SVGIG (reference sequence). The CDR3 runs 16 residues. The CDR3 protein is CAWSPGVAGIPYEQYF. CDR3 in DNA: TGTGCCTGGAGTCCCGGAGTCGCGGGGATCCCCTACGAGCAGTACTTC.

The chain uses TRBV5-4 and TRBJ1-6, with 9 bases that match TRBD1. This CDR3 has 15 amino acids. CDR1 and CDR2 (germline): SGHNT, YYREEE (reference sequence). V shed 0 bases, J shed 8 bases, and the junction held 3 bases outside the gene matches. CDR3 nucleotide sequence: TGTGCCAGCAGCTTGGGGGACAGGGCTTATTCACCCCTCCACTTT. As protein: CASSLGDRAYSPLHF.

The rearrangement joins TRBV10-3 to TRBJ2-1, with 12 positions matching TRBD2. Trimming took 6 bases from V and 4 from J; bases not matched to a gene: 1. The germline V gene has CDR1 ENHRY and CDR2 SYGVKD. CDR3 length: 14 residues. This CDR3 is CAISGLAGYNEQFF. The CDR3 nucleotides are TGTGCCATCAGCGGACTAGCGGGATACAATGAGCAGTTCTTC.

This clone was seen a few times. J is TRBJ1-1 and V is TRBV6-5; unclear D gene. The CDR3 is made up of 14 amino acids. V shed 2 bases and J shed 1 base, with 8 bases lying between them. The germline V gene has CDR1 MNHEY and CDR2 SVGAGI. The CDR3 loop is CASSYMAANTEAFF. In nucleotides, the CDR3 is TGTGCCAGCAGTTACATGGCGGCGAACACTGAAGCTTTCTTT.

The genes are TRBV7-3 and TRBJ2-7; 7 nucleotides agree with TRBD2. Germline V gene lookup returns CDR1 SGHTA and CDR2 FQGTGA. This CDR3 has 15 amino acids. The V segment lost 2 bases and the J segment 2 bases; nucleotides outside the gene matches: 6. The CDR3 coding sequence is TGTGCCAGCAGCTTAGTTGGCGGGGGAACCTACGAGCAGTACTTC. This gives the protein CASSLVGGGTYEQYF.